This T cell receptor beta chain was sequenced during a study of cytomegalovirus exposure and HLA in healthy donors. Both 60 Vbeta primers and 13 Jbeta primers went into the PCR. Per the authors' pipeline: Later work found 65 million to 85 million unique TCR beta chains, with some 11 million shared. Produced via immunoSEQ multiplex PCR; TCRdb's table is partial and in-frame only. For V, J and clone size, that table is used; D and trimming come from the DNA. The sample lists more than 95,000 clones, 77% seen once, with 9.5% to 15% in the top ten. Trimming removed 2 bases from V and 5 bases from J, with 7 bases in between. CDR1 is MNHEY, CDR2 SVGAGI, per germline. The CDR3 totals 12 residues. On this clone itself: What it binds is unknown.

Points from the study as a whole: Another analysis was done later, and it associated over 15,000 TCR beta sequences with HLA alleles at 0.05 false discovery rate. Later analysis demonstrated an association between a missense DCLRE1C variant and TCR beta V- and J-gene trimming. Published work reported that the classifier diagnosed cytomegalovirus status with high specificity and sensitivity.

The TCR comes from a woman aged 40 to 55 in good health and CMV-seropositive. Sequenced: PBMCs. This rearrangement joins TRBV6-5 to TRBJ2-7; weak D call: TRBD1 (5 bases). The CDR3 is CASSYMGHEQYF. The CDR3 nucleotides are TGTGCCAGCAGTTACATGGGGCACGAGCAGTACTTC.